This T cell receptor beta chain stems from a study of CD8 T cells in Susac syndrome. Reverse transcription of about 0.45 to 1 ug RNA used random hexamers. An immunoSEQ multiplex PCR amplified TCR beta CDR3 over 54 Vbeta and 13 Jbeta. One entry per CDR3 protein, called by TCRdb with MiXCR from the immunoSEQ multiplex PCR reads. The sample records 200,000 or so distinct CDR3 sequences, roughly 92% being singletons. This CDR3 has 14 residues. Germline V gene data show CDR1 as SQVTM and CDR2 as ANQGSEA. V was shortened by 2 bases and J by 0 bases, with 10 bases between the two germline ends. Study conclusions and caveats: It was acknowledged by the study that relatively few individuals were included in its TCR sequencing and HLA analysis.

The patients who served as multiple sclerosis controls were treatment-naive and had stable or active relapsing-remitting disease that fulfilled the revised McDonald criteria. A word on this clonotype: Its specificity is unknown.

The receptor was isolated from a human donor with multiple sclerosis. V is TRBV29-1 and J is TRBJ1-2; D remains ambiguous. The sequenced sample consisted of CD8+ T cells from PBMCs. CDR3 in amino acids: CSVERELANYGYTF. CDR3 nucleotides: TGCAGCGTTGAAAGGGAACTGGCTAACTATGGCTACACCTTC.